The T cell receptor (beta chain) under discussion was sequenced for a study of radiation and T cells in renal cell carcinoma. Study observations and caveats: In blood, top tumor clones expanded by 2 weeks, shrinking by 4.

Time point defined: blood 4 weeks post-SBRT, at nephrectomy. Treatment noted: 15 Gy SBRT to primary tumor, nephrectomy 4 weeks later. Nephrectomy followed 15 Gy stereotactic body radiation by 4 weeks. TCRdb keeps only in-frame clones here, not all; method: immunoSEQ multiplex PCR. The sample holds around 100,000 clones; more than 65% are singletons and the top ten take about 7.2%. The V and J ends lost 2 bases and 4 bases, in that order; junction bases with no gene match: 9. There are 16 residues in the CDR3. CDR1 is MDHEN, CDR2 SYDVKM, per germline. Details on this clone: Its antigen is not known.

The genes are TRBV28 and TRBJ2-3; the match to TRBD2 covers 7 bases. The sequences come from blood, collected from a patient whose treatment included radiotherapy and nephrectomy. The receptor was derived from a man in his 60s with renal cell carcinoma. This chain's CDR3 is CASSLLAGAISDTQYF. Here the CDR3 DNA reads TGTGCCAGCAGTTTACTCGCGGGAGCCATATCAGATACGCAGTATTTT. The full variable domain, rest sourced from reference TRBV28 and TRBJ2-3, is DVKVTQSSRYLVKRTGEKVFLECVQDMDHENMFWYRQDPGLGLRLIYFSYDVKMKEKGDIPEGYSVSREKKERFSLILESASTNQTSMYLCASSLLAGAISDTQYFGPGTRLTVL.